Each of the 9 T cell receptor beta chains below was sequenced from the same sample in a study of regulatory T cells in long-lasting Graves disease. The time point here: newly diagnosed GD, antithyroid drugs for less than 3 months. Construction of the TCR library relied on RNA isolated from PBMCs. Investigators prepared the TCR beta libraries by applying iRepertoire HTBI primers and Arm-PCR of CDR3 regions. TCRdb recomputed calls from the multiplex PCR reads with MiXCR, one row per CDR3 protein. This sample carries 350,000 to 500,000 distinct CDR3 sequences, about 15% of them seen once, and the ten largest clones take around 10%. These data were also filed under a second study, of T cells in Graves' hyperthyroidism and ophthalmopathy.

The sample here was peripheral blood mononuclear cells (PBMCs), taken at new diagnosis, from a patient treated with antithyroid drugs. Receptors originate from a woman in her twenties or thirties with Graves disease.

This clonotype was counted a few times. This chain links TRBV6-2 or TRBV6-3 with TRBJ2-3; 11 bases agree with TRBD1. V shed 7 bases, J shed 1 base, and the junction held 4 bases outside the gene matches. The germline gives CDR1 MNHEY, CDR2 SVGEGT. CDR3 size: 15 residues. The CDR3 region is CASIRDRGGTDTQYF. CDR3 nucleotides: TGTGCCAGCATTCGGGACAGGGGGGGCACAGATACGCAGTATTTT.

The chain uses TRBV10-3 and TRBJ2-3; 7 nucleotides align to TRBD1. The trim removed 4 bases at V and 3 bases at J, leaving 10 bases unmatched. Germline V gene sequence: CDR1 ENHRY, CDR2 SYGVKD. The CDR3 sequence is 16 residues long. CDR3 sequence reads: CAISVTGALGTDTQYF. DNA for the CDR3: TGTGCCATCAGTGTTACAGGGGCTCTGGGGACAGATACGCAGTATTTT.

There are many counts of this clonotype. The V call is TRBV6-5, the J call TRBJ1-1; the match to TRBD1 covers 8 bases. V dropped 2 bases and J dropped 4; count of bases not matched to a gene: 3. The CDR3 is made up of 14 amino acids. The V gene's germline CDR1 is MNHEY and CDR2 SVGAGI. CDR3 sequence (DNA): TGTGCCAGCAGTTACGTTCAGGGGGCCACTGAAGCTTTCTTT. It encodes CASSYVQGATEAFF.

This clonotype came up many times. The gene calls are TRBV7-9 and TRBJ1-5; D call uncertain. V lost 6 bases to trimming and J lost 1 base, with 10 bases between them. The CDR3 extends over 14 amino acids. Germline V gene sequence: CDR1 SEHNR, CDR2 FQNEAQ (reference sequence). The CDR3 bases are TGTGCCAGCAGTTTATCTGACAGCAATCAGCCCCAGCATTTT. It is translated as CASSLSDSNQPQHF. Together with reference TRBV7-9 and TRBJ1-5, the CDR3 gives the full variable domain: DTGVSQNPRHKITKRGQNVTFRCDPISEHNRLYWYRQTLGQGPEFLTYFQNEAQLEKSRLLSDRFSAERPKGSFSTLEIQRTEQGDSAMYLCASSLSDSNQPQHFGDGTRLSIL.

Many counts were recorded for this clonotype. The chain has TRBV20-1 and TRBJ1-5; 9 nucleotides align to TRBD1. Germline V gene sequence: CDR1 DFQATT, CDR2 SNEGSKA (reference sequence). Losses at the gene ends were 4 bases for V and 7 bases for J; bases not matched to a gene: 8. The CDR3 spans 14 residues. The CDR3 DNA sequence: TGCAGTGCTATAACAGGGGGCGGAGTGCAGCCCCAGCATTTT. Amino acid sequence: CSAITGGGVQPQHF.

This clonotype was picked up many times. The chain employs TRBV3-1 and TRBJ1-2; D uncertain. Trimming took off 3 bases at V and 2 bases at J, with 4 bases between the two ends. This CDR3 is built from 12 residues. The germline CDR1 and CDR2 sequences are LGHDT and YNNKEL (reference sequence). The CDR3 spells CASSQGNYGYTF. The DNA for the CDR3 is TGTGCCAGCAGCCAGGGGAACTATGGCTACACCTTC. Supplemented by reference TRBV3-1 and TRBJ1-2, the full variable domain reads DTAVSQTPKYLVTQMGNDKSIKCEQNLGHDTMYWYKQDSKKFLKIMFSYNNKELIINETVPNRFSPKSPDKAHLNLHINSLELGDSAVYFCASSQGNYGYTFGSGTRLTVV.

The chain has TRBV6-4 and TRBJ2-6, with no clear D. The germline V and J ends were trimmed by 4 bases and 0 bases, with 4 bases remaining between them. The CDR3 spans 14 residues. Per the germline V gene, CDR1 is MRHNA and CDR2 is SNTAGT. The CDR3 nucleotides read TGTGCCAGCAGTGTCAGCTCTGGGGCCAACGTCCTGACTTTC. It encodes CASSVSSGANVLTF.

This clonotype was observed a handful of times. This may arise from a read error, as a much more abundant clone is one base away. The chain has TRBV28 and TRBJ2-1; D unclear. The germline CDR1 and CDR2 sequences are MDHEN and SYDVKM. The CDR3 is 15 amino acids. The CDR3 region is CVSSFVGSSYNEQFF. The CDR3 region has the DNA TGTGTCAGCAGTTTTGTAGGAAGCTCCTACAATGAGCAGTTCTTC. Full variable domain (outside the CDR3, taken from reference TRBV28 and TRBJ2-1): DVKVTQSSRYLVKRTGEKVFLECVQDMDHENMFWYRQDPGLGLRLIYFSYDVKMKEKGDIPEGYSVSREKKERFSLILESASTNQTSMYLCVSSFVGSSYNEQFFGPGTRLTVL.

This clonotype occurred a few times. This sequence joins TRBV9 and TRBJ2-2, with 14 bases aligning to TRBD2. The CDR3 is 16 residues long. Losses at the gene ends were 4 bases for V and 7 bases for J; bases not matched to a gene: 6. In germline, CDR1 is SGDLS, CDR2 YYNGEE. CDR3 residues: CASSLGLAGEVGELFF. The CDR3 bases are TGTGCCAGCAGCCTGGGACTAGCGGGAGAGGTCGGGGAGCTGTTTTTT.